This entry is about one TCR beta chain. Its cognate antigen is unknown. The record originates from a study of early stage breast cancer tumors. Study-level findings and limits: Comparing each tissue with blood distinguished tumor from normal in about 90% of the 16 patients.

This CDR3 region has 14 residues. Losses at the gene ends were 7 bases for V and 4 bases for J; bases not matched to a gene: 10. Germline CDR1 and CDR2: SGHVS and FQNEAQ. The table came from immunoSEQ multiplex PCR; TCRdb's copy has only in-frame clones and leaves some out. In the table there are 30,000 to 35,000 clones, 70% to 75% of which are singletons. Source material: blood. The chain combines TRBV7-8 with TRBJ2-7; 7 nucleotides align to TRBD2. This clonotype originated in a person aged 40-50 years with breast cancer. The CDR3 here is CASTVGGSGYEQYF. CDR3 DNA: TGTGCCAGCACCGTCGGCGGGAGTGGGTACGAGCAGTACTTC.